Listed here are 22 T cell receptor beta chains from one sample, sequenced in a study of CD8+ T cells in alopecia areata (dated by TCRdb to 2016 to 2018). Library preparation used the immunoSEQ multiplex PCR assay. RNA was extracted from all samples and reverse transcribed into cDNA as template for TCR sequencing. TCRdb limited this immuneACCESS table to in-frame rearrangements with V and J called. A share of clones is missing; checked studies link under half to unresolved V genes, and the rest is unexplained. Here the sample has 150,000 to 200,000 clones; 58% occur a single time. The ten top clones hold about 5.5% of the sample. The time point label, read with the paper, signifies: 24 weeks on oral tofacitinib. The treatment or condition label for this specimen denotes: oral pan-JAK inhibitor, 5-10 mg twice daily. Sequencing was performed on CD4+ T cells sorted from blood, taken at week 24, from a patient treated with tofacitinib. The origin of the receptors is a human donor with alopecia areata.

This chain uses TRBV7-2 with TRBJ2-4, with 9 bases lining up with TRBD2. Germline loops: CDR1 SGHTA, CDR2 FQGNSA. This CDR3 is 17 amino acids long. With V trimmed by 5 bases and J by 5 bases, 13 bases remained unmatched. Written as DNA, the CDR3 is TGTGCCAGCAGCCTTGTGGCGGGGGGGCCGGGGGAAAACATTCAGTACTTC. Residues: CASSLVAGGPGENIQYF.

The V gene is TRBV27, the J gene TRBJ1-1, with D perhaps matching TRBD1 (5 bases). Per germline, CDR1 MNHEY and CDR2 SMNVEV (reference sequence). This CDR3 is 16 amino acids long. Trimming removed 5 bases at V and 6 bases at J, with 22 bases between. CDR3 sequence reads: CASSNRAGGMTAEAFF. CDR3 in DNA: TGTGCCAGCAGTAACCGGGCGGGCGGAATGACAGCTGAAGCTTTCTTT.

The chain uses TRBV2 and TRBJ1-5; no firm D call. Trimming took 7 bases from V and 0 from J, leaving 4 bases between them. CDR1 and CDR2 from the germline V gene are SNHLY and FYNNEI. This CDR3 comprises 12 residues. The CDR3, as DNA: TGTGCCAGCACGAATAGCAATCAGCCCCAGCATTTT. It translates to CASTNSNQPQHF.

The chain combines TRBV20-1 with TRBJ2-3; maybe TRBD1 (5 bases). Trimming removed 5 bases from V and 7 bases from J, with 10 bases in between. The CDR3 runs to 11 residues. Germline values: CDR1 DFQATT, CDR2 SNEGSKA (reference sequence). CDR3 protein: CSALTGYTQYF. The CDR3 nucleotides read TGCAGTGCTCTCACAGGTTATACGCAGTATTTT.

This chain links TRBV7-9 with TRBJ1-2; 9 bases agree with TRBD1. Germline values: CDR1 SEHNR, CDR2 FQNEAQ (reference sequence). CDR3 size: 13 residues. After removal of 7 bases from V and 8 bases from J, the junction contained 8 bases not matched to a gene. The CDR3 is CASMGQGSGGYTF. The CDR3 bases are TGTGCCAGCATGGGACAGGGTAGTGGAGGCTACACCTTC. The full variable domain, in which reference TRBV7-9 and TRBJ1-2 provide the parts outside the CDR3, is DTGVSQNPRHKITKRGQNVTFRCDPISEHNRLYWYRQTLGQGPEFLTYFQNEAQLEKSRLLSDRFSAERPKGSFSTLEIQRTEQGDSAMYLCASMGQGSGGYTFGSGTRLTVV.

V is TRBV27 and J is TRBJ2-2; tentatively, D is TRBD2 (5 bases). The CDR3 totals 13 residues. The ends were cut back, 3 bases at V and 6 bases at J, with 8 bases in the middle. The germline CDR1 and CDR2 sequences are MNHEY and SMNVEV (reference sequence). The CDR3: CASSFSGAGELFF. In nucleotides, the CDR3 is TGTGCCAGCAGTTTCAGCGGTGCCGGGGAGCTGTTTTTT.

The chain joins TRBV28 to TRBJ2-3; D is tentatively TRBD1 or TRBD2 (5 bases each). The germline V gene encodes CDR1 MDHEN and CDR2 SYDVKM. This CDR3 is built from 13 residues. V shed 4 bases and J shed 0 bases, with 5 bases lying between them. For the CDR3, the DNA is TGTGCCAGCAGTTGGGGGAGCACAGATACGCAGTATTTT. Protein product: CASSWGSTDTQYF.

This clone was detected only once. This chain uses TRBV6-6 with TRBJ2-7; TRBD2 aligns across 10 bases. V shed 6 bases and J 0 bases; nucleotides not matched to a gene: 8. CDR1 MNHNY and CDR2 SVGAGI come from the germline V gene (reference sequence). The CDR3 covers 16 residues. The CDR3 reads CASRRIAGGPSYEQYF. The CDR3 DNA follows: TGTGCCAGCAGGCGCATAGCGGGAGGTCCCTCCTACGAGCAGTACTTC.

This clone has a single count. The rearrangement links TRBV5-1 to TRBJ2-2; no clear D. CDR1 is SGHRS and CDR2 is YFSETQ in the germline V gene. V lost 0 bases and J lost 1, with 13 bases in between. This CDR3 is 17 amino acids long. CDR3 in amino acids: CASSLETFLRNTGELFF. CDR3 DNA sequence: TGCGCCAGCAGCTTGGAAACCTTCTTAAGGAACACCGGGGAGCTGTTTTTT.

This chain uses TRBV5-4 with TRBJ2-5; 7 bases are a match to TRBD1. CDR3 length: 14 residues. J gave up 2 bases and V 4 bases, and 5 bases lay outside the gene matches. CDR1 is SGHNT and CDR2 is YYREEE in the germline V gene (reference sequence). CDR3 DNA: TGTGCCAGCAGCCATGGGACAGCTCAAGAGACCCAGTACTTC. This encodes CASSHGTAQETQYF.

V and J are TRBV2 and TRBJ2-4, with D tentatively TRBD2 (5 bases). The CDR3 has 16 amino acids. Germline V gene data show CDR1 as SNHLY and CDR2 as FYNNEI. Trimming left V 6 bases short and J 0 bases short, with 15 bases between. CDR3 sequence (DNA): TGTGCCAGCAGACCCCGGACTTGGGCAGCCAAAAACATTCAGTACTTC. Residues: CASRPRTWAAKNIQYF.

The chain joins TRBV27 to TRBJ2-3, with D possibly being TRBD1 or TRBD2 (5 bases each). Trimming cost V 9 bases and J 6 bases, with 16 bases left between them. Per germline, CDR1 MNHEY and CDR2 SMNVEV (reference sequence). This CDR3 comprises 13 residues. The CDR3 DNA follows: TGTGCCAGTCGGGACCGCTATCGGGATACGCAGTATTTT. The encoded protein is CASRDRYRDTQYF.

The chain uses TRBV5-1 and TRBJ2-5; 8 bases line up with TRBD2. Germline V gives CDR1 SGHRS, CDR2 YFSETQ. The CDR3 runs 14 residues. V shed 0 bases and J 5 bases; nucleotides not matched to a gene: 3. CDR3 sequence reads: CASSLEGLVETQYF. The DNA for the CDR3 is TGCGCCAGCAGCTTGGAGGGACTAGTGGAGACCCAGTACTTC.

The J gene is TRBJ2-4, the V gene TRBV5-6; D gene ambiguous. V was cut by 1 base and J by 1 base, with 6 bases left in between. CDR1 and CDR2 from the germline V gene are SGHDT and YYEEEE. This CDR3 is built from 14 residues. The chain's CDR3 is CASSLWAAKNIQYF. CDR3 bases: TGTGCCAGCAGCTTGTGGGCGGCCAAAAACATTCAGTACTTC.

The chain combines TRBV10-3 with TRBJ2-7; TRBD2 agrees at 14 bases. Germline V gene lookup returns CDR1 ENHRY and CDR2 SYGVKD. Losses at the gene ends were 9 bases for V and 6 bases for J; bases not matched to a gene: 4. The CDR3 loop spans 13 amino acids. The DNA for the CDR3 is TGTGCCATAAGACTAGCGGGAGGGGCCGAGCAGTACTTC. Protein product: CAIRLAGGAEQYF.

This rearrangement joins TRBV10-3 to TRBJ2-1; no definite D call. Trimming cost V 2 bases and J 5 bases, with 4 bases left between them. Germline CDR1 ENHRY, CDR2 SYGVKD. The CDR3 runs to 12 residues. CDR3 bases: TGTGCCATCAGTGAGCGGGACAATGAGCAGTTCTTC. It specifies CAISERDNEQFF.

This clone was seen a handful of times. The chain has TRBV30 and TRBJ2-3; D remains unclear. V gave up 6 bases and J gave up 0 bases, with 1 base separating them. CDR1 is GTSNPN and CDR2 is SVGIG in the germline V gene (reference sequence). The CDR3 has 10 residues. CDR3 coding DNA: TGTGCCTGTAGCACAGATACGCAGTATTTT. Its translation: CACSTDTQYF.

This chain joins TRBV6-5 and TRBJ1-3, with no clear D. Trimming took 5 bases from V and 1 from J, leaving 12 bases between them. There are 15 residues in the CDR3. Germline-derived CDR1 and CDR2 are MNHEY and SVGAGI. The CDR3 DNA is TGTGCCAGCAGTATGGACGGACCATCTGGAAACACCATATATTTT. Its protein product is CASSMDGPSGNTIYF.

This clone was recorded a few times. V and J are TRBV11-2 and TRBJ2-7; 9 bases align to TRBD2. V trimming: 0 bases; J trimming: 6 bases; junction bases outside the gene matches: 6. The CDR3 length is 15 residues. CDR1 and CDR2 (germline): SGHAT, FQNNGV. CDR3 sequence (DNA): TGTGCCAGCAGCTTAGAAGGCGGGGGGGCCCCCGAGCAGTACTTC. Encoded protein: CASSLEGGGAPEQYF.

This clone was seen a handful of times. The V call is TRBV29-1, the J call TRBJ2-7, with 7 nucleotides matching TRBD1. CDR1 is SQVTM and CDR2 is ANQGSEA in the germline V gene. CDR3 length: 12 amino acids. Unmatched junction bases numbered 3, after V lost 2 bases and J lost 5 bases. The CDR3 DNA reads TGCAGCGTTGAAAAAGGGGGCCACGAGCAGTACTTC. Protein: CSVEKGGHEQYF.

The rearrangement uses TRBV4-2 and TRBJ2-5, with 8 bases matching TRBD2. Trimming cost V 1 base and J 4 bases; bases outside gene matches: 11. The germline CDR1 and CDR2 sequences are LGHNA and YNFKEQ. This CDR3 spans 17 amino acids. CDR3 protein: CASSQGVQRGTGETQYF. Written as DNA, the CDR3 is TGTGCCAGCAGCCAAGGGGTCCAGCGGGGGACCGGAGAGACCCAGTACTTC.

The chain employs TRBV6-1 and TRBJ1-4; unclear D gene. The CDR3 contains 14 residues. V was cut by 1 base and J by 6 bases, with 9 bases left in between. Germline V CDR1 and CDR2: MNHNS, SASEGT. This CDR3 reads CASSEVRPDEKLFF. CDR3 sequence (DNA): TGTGCCAGCAGTGAAGTTAGGCCGGATGAAAAACTGTTTTTT.